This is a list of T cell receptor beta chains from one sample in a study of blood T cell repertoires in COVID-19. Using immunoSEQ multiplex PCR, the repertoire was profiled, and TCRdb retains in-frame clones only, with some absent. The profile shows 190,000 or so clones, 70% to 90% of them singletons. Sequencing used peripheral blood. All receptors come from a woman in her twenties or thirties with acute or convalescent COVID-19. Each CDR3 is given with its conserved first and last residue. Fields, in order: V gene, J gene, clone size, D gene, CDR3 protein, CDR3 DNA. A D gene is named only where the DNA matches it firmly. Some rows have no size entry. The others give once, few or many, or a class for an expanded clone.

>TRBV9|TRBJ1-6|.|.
CASSAGRLESPLHF
TGTGCCAGCAGCGCCGGAAGGCTGGAGTCACCCCTCCACTTT
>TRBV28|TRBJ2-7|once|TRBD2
CASTRGGLYEQYF
TGTGCCAGCACCCGGGGGGGACTTTACGAGCAGTACTTC
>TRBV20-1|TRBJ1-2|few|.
CSARPLLPF
TGCAGTGCTAGACCCCTGCTACCCTTC
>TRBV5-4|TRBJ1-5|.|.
CASSCPGPGPPQPQHF
TGTGCCAGCAGCTGCCCCGGGCCAGGGCCTCCTCAGCCCCAGCATTTT
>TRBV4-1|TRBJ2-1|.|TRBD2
CASSHPGGPYEQFF
TGCGCCAGCAGCCACCCGGGAGGGCCATATGAGCAGTTCTTC
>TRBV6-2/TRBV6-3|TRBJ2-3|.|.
CASSSSSLADTQYF
TGTGCCAGCAGTTCTAGTTCTCTCGCAGATACGCAGTATTTT
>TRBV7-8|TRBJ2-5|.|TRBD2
CASSRGGGGQETQYF
TGTGCCAGCAGCCGAGGCGGGGGGGGCCAAGAGACCCAGTACTTC
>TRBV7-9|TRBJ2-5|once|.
CASSQVRVPQETQYF
TGTGCCAGCAGCCAGGTCAGGGTCCCCCAAGAGACCCAGTACTTC
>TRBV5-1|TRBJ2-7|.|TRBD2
CASSIGTSGPYEQYF
TGCGCCAGCAGTATCGGGACTAGCGGCCCCTACGAGCAGTACTTC
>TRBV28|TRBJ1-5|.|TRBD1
CASSLTGGNQPQHF
TGTGCCAGCAGTTTAACAGGGGGCAATCAGCCCCAGCATTTT
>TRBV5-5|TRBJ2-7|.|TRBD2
CASSLLAVLSYEQYF
TGTGCCAGCAGCTTACTAGCGGTCCTCTCCTACGAGCAGTACTTC
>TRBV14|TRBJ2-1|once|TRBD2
CASSLLAGAPYNEQFF
TGTGCCAGCAGTCTTTTGGCGGGAGCGCCCTACAATGAGCAGTTCTTC
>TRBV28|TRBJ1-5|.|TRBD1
CASSLFDRAHQPQHF
TGTGCCAGCAGTTTATTCGACAGGGCGCATCAGCCCCAGCATTTT
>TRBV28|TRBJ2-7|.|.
CASSSLGAGGSEQYF
TGTGCCAGCAGTTCTCTGGGAGCCGGAGGCTCCGAGCAGTACTTC
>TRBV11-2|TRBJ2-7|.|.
CASSLGATGSYEQYF
TGTGCCAGCAGCTTAGGAGCGACAGGCTCCTACGAGCAGTACTTC
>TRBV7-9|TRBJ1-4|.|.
CASSLGTYGNEKLFF
TGTGCCAGCAGCTTAGGGACTTACGGTAATGAAAAACTGTTTTTT